A selection of T cell receptor beta chains follows, all from one sample in a study of cytomegalovirus exposure and HLA in healthy donors. This table comes from immunoSEQ multiplex PCR, and its TCRdb copy is limited to in-frame clones, with some not included. The table records roughly 67,000 clones, more than 80% of them present only once. The sequenced sample was PBMCs. These receptors came from a woman younger than 45 in good health and CMV-seronegative. The CDR3 runs from the conserved cysteine through the conserved F or W. The D gene is left open where the match is weak. Clone sizes are given selectively: once, few, many, or a class where the clone is expanded.

V gene	J gene	clone size	D gene	CDR3 protein	CDR3 DNA
TRBV11-2	TRBJ1-1	.	TRBD1	CASSPIGPGTALLF	TGTGCCAGCAGCCCAATCGGACCCGGGACAGCGCTACTCTTT
TRBV5-1	TRBJ1-6	.	.	CASSLDTPYNSPLHF	TGCGCCAGCAGCCTCGACACGCCCTATAATTCACCCCTCCACTTT
TRBV4-1	TRBJ1-2	.	TRBD1	CASSQDTGQGGGYTF	TGCGCCAGCAGCCAAGACACCGGACAGGGGGGGGGCTACACCTTC
TRBV11-2	TRBJ1-2	.	TRBD1	CASHRDRVGYTF	TGTGCCTCTCACCGGGACAGGGTTGGCTACACCTTC
TRBV10-2	TRBJ1-5	few	.	CASSESGGFYQPQHF	TGCGCCAGCAGTGAGTCGGGGGGATTTTATCAGCCCCAGCATTTT
TRBV5-1	TRBJ1-1	.	.	CASSLEGEGRAFF	TGCGCCAGCAGCTTGGAAGGGGAGGGGCGAGCTTTCTTT
TRBV19	TRBJ2-2	.	.	CASSIRGGNTGELFF	TGTGCCAGTAGTATTAGGGGGGGAAACACCGGGGAGCTGTTTTTT
TRBV11-3	TRBJ2-1	few	TRBD1	CASSLAGQGYNEQFF	TGTGCCAGCAGCTTAGCTGGACAGGGCTACAATGAGCAGTTCTTC
TRBV19	TRBJ2-1	.	.	CASSPLPGGGTYNEQFF	TGTGCCAGTAGTCCCCTCCCGGGCGGGGGCACCTACAATGAGCAGTTCTTC
TRBV6-5	TRBJ1-1	.	.	CASSYLDGDTEAFF	TGTGCCAGCAGTTACCTAGACGGAGACACTGAAGCTTTCTTT
TRBV11-3	TRBJ2-2	once	TRBD1	CASSSGQGDTGELFF	TGTGCCAGCAGCTCCGGACAGGGGGACACCGGGGAGCTGTTTTTT
TRBV10-3	TRBJ1-4	few	.	CAISDGGRNEKLFF	TGTGCCATCAGTGATGGAGGGCGTAATGAAAAACTGTTTTTT
TRBV5-4	TRBJ2-7	.	TRBD2	CASSPSTSGVLYEQYF	TGTGCCAGCAGCCCTTCAACTAGCGGGGTGCTCTACGAGCAGTACTTC
TRBV4-3	TRBJ1-2	.	.	CASSQDFPGNYGYTF	TGCGCCAGCAGCCAAGATTTTCCAGGGAACTATGGCTACACCTTC
TRBV21-1	TRBJ2-7	.	.	CASSPKPDRDPSYEQYF	TGTGCCAGCAGCCCAAAACCCGACAGGGATCCCTCCTACGAGCAGTACTTC
TRBV19	TRBJ2-1	.	TRBD1	CASSAGQGFLDEQFF	TGTGCCAGTAGTGCCGGACAGGGGTTTTTGGATGAGCAGTTCTTC
TRBV6-6	TRBJ1-2	.	.	CAASSYLLGGYTF	TGTGCCGCCAGCAGTTACCTTCTAGGCGGCTACACCTTC
TRBV9	TRBJ2-3	.	.	CASSVGAGDTQYF	TGTGCCAGCAGCGTAGGGGCGGGGGATACGCAGTATTTT
TRBV28	TRBJ1-5	.	.	CASRREDSNQPQHF	TGTGCCAGCCGCAGGGAGGATAGCAATCAGCCCCAGCATTTT
TRBV19	TRBJ1-4	.	TRBD1	CASREHGTGVNEKLFF	TGTGCCAGTAGGGAGCACGGGACAGGGGTTAATGAAAAACTGTTTTTT
TRBV28	TRBJ2-3	.	.	CASTQAGSPDPDTQYF	TGTGCCAGCACCCAAGCGGGCAGCCCCGATCCAGATACGCAGTATTTT
TRBV14	TRBJ1-2	.	.	CASSQDDRLGYGYTF	TGTGCCAGCAGCCAAGATGACAGACTAGGGTATGGCTACACCTTC
TRBV27	TRBJ2-7	.	TRBD1	CASSLGTGGRYEQYF	TGTGCCAGCAGCCTAGGGACAGGGGGCCGGTACGAGCAGTACTTC
TRBV6-4	TRBJ2-3	.	TRBD1	CASSDGTVSTDTQYF	TGTGCCAGCAGTGACGGGACAGTCTCCACAGATACGCAGTATTTT
TRBV10-1	TRBJ2-1	.	TRBD1	CASSDIWAGGSSYNEQFF	TGCGCCAGCAGTGATATTTGGGCAGGGGGTAGCTCCTACAATGAGCAGTTCTTC
TRBV7-6	TRBJ2-7	.	TRBD1	CASSPGTGSNEQYF	TGTGCCAGCAGCCCCGGGACAGGGTCGAACGAGCAGTACTTC
TRBV7-9	TRBJ1-1	.	.	CSSSLVDRNTEAFF	TGTTCCAGCAGCTTAGTTGATAGAAACACTGAAGCTTTCTTT